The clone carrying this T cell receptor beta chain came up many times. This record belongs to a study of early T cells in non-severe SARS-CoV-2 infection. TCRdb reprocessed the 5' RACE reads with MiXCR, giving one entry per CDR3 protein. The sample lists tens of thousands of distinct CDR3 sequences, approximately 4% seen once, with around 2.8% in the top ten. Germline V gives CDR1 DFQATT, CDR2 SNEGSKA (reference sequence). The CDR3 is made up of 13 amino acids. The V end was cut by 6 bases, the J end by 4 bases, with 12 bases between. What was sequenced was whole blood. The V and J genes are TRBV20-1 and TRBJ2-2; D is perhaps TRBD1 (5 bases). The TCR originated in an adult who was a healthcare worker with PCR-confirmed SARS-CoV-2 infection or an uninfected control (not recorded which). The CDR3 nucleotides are TGCAGTGCACGGCAGGGTGGCACCGGGGAGCTGTTTTTT. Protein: CSARQGGTGELFF.